These 6 T cell receptor beta chains came from one sample sequenced in a study of blood T cell repertoires in COVID-19. Repertoires were generated with immunoSEQ multiplex PCR, while TCRdb's copy carries only in-frame clones and drops some. The sample lists about 250,000 clones; about 91% were seen once. The sequenced sample consisted of PBMCs or T cells enriched from blood (not recorded which). These receptors were obtained from a young woman with acute COVID-19.

V and J are TRBV11-2 and TRBJ2-2; 7 nucleotides match TRBD2. Germline V lookup: CDR1 SGHAT, CDR2 FQNNGV. V lost 1 base, J lost 3 bases, and 2 bases stayed unmatched. The CDR3 has 15 amino acids. In nucleotides, the CDR3 is TGTGCCAGCAGCTTAGCGGGGGGTGACACCGGGGAGCTGTTTTTT. Amino acids: CASSLAGGDTGELFF. The full variable domain, with the rest looked up from reference TRBV11-2 and TRBJ2-2, is EAGVAQSPRYKIIEKRQSVAFWCNPISGHATLYWYQQILGQGPKLLIQFQNNGVVDDSQLPKDRFSAERLKGVDSTLKIQPAKLEDSAVYLCASSLAGGDTGELFFGEGSRLTVL.

The rearrangement links TRBV29-1 to TRBJ2-2, with 12 nucleotides matching TRBD2. The ends lost 5 bases at V and 6 bases at J; junction bases unmatched: 4. The CDR3 contains 14 residues. From germline, CDR1 is SQVTM and CDR2 ANQGSEA. The CDR3 is CSVTSGGLAGELFF. The DNA of the CDR3 is TGCAGCGTTACTAGCGGGGGGTTGGCCGGGGAGCTGTTTTTT.

V and J are TRBV6-5 and TRBJ2-7; 7 nucleotides agree with TRBD2. Germline V gives CDR1 MNHEY, CDR2 SVGAGI. The CDR3 spans 15 residues. Trimming took 0 bases from V and 5 from J; bases not matched to a gene: 7. The DNA of the CDR3 is TGTGCCAGCAGTTACTCCCAGCGGGAACATCACGAGCAGTACTTC. This codes for CASSYSQREHHEQYF.

The count of this clone is one. This chain links TRBV5-1 with TRBJ1-1; 7 bases are shared with TRBD1. After removal of 3 bases from V and 1 base from J, the junction contained 9 bases not matched to a gene. Germline CDR1 is SGHRS and CDR2 is YFSETQ. This CDR3 contains 16 residues. The CDR3 DNA is TGCGCCAGCAGCTCAGACACAGGGGAACCGAACACTGAAGCTTTCTTT. Translation gives CASSSDTGEPNTEAFF.

This clone was counted between two and nine times. The chain recombines TRBV9 with TRBJ1-6; D unclear. V lost 4 bases, J lost 11 bases, and 10 bases lay in between. From germline, CDR1 is SGDLS and CDR2 YYNGEE. The CDR3 is made up of 12 amino acids. CDR3 nucleotide sequence: TGTGCCAGCAGCTCCGAATCTACACCCCTCCACTTT. It encodes CASSSESTPLHF.

The chain couples TRBV28 to TRBJ2-1; a weak D match, TRBD2 (6 bases). The ends were cut back, 10 bases at V and 2 bases at J, with 12 bases in the middle. Germline V lookup: CDR1 MDHEN, CDR2 SYDVKM. The length of the CDR3 is 13 residues. This CDR3 is CATVWGAYNEQFF. CDR3 bases: TGTGCCACTGTCTGGGGGGCCTACAATGAGCAGTTCTTC.